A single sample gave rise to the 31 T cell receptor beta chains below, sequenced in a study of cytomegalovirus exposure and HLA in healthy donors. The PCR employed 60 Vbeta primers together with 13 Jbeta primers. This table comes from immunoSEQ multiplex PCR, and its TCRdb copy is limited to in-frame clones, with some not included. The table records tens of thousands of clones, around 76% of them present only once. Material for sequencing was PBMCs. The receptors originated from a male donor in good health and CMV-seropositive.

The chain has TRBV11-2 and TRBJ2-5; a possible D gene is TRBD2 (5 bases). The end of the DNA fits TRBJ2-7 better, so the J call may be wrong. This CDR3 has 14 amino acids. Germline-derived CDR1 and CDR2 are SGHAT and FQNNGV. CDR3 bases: TGTGCCAGCAGCTTGAGGACTTTCGGATACGAGCAGTACTTC. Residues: CASSLRTFGYEQYF.

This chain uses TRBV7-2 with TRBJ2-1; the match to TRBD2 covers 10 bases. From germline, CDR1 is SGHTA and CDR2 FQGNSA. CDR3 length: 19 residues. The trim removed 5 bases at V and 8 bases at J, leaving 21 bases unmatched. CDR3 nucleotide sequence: TGTGCCAGCAGCCCGTCCCCGGGGGAGCGGGGGGGCCTTAGGGATGAGCAGTTCTTC. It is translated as CASSPSPGERGGLRDEQFF.

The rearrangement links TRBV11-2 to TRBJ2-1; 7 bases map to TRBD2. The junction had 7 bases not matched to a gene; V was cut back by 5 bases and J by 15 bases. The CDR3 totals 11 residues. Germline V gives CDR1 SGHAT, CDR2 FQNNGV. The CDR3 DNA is TGTGCCAGCAGCATTGAGCGGGATGTGTTCTTC. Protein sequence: CASSIERDVFF.

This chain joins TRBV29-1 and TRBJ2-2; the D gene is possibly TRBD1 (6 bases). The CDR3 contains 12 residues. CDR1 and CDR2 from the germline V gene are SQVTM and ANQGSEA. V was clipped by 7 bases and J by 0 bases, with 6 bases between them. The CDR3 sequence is CSGTANTGELFF. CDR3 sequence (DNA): TGCAGCGGGACAGCGAACACCGGGGAGCTGTTTTTT.

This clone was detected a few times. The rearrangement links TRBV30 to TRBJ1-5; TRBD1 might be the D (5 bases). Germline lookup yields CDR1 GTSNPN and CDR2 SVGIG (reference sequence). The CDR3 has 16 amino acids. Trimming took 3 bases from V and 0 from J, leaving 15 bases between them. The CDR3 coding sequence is TGTGCCTGGAGATGCAGGGTCTTATATAGCAATCAGCCCCAGCATTTT. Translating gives CAWRCRVLYSNQPQHF.

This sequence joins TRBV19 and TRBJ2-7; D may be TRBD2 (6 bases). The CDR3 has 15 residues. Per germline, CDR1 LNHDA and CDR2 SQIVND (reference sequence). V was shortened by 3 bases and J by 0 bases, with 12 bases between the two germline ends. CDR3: CASSIRAGTSYEQYF. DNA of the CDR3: TGTGCCAGTAGTATTAGGGCGGGAACCTCCTACGAGCAGTACTTC.

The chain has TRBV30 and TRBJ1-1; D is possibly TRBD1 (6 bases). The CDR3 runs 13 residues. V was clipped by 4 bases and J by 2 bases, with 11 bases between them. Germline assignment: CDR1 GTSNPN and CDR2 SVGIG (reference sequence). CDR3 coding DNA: TGTGCCTGGAAAGGACAGATAAACACTGAAGCTTTCTTT. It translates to CAWKGQINTEAFF. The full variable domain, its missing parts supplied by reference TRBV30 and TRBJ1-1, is SQTIHQWPATLVQPVGSPLSLECTVEGTSNPNLYWYRQAAGRGLQLLFYSVGIGQISSEVPQNLSASRPQDRQFILSSKKLLLSDSGFYLCAWKGQINTEAFFGQGTRLTVV.

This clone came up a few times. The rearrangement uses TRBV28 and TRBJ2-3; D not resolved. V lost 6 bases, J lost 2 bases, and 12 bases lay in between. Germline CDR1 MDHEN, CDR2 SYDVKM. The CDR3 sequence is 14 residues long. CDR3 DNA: TGTGCCAGCAGCCCCGACAAGATCACAGATACGCAGTATTTT. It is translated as CASSPDKITDTQYF.

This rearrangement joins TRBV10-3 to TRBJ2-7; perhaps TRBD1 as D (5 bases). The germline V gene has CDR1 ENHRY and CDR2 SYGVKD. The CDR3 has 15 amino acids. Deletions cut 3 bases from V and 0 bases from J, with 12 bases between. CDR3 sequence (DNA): TGTGCCATCAGTGATTCGGTACAGGCCTCCTACGAGCAGTACTTC. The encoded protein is CAISDSVQASYEQYF.

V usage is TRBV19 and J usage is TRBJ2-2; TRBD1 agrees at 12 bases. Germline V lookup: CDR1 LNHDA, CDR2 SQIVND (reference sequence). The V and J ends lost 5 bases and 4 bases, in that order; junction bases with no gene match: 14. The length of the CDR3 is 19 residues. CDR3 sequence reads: CASSDRDRGRSIGTGELFF. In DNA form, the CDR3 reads TGTGCCAGTAGTGATCGGGACAGGGGGCGGTCTATAGGCACCGGGGAGCTGTTTTTT.

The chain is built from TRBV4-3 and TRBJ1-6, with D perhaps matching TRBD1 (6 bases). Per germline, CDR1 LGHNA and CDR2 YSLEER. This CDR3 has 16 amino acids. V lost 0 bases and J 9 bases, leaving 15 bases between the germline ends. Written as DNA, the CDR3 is TGCGCCAGCAGCCAAGAAGTGCAGGGGAGGGCTTCACCCCTCCACTTT. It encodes CASSQEVQGRASPLHF.

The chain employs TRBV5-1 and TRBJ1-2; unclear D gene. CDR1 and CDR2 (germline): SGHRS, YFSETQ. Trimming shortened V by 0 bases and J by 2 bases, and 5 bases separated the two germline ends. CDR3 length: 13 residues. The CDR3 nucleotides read TGCGCCAGCAGCTTGGATCAGAACTATGGCTACACCTTC. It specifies CASSLDQNYGYTF.

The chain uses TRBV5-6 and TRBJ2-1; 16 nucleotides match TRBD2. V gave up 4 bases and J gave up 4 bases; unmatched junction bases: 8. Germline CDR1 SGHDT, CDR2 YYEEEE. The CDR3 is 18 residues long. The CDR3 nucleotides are TGTGCCAGCAGCCCCCGGGGACTAGCGGGAGGGCCGTACAATGAGCAGTTCTTC. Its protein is CASSPRGLAGGPYNEQFF.

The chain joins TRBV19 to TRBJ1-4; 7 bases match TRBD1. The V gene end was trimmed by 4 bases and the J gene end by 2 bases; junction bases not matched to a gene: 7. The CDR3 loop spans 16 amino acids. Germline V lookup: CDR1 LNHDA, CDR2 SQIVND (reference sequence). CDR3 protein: CASSTRQGGTNEKLFF. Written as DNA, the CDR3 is TGTGCCAGTAGTACCCGACAGGGAGGCACTAATGAAAAACTGTTTTTT.

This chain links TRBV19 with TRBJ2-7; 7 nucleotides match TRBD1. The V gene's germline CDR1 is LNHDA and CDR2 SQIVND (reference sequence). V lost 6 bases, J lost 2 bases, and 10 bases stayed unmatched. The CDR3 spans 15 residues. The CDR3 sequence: CASSVQGHATYEQYF. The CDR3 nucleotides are TGTGCCAGTAGCGTACAGGGGCACGCTACCTACGAGCAGTACTTC.

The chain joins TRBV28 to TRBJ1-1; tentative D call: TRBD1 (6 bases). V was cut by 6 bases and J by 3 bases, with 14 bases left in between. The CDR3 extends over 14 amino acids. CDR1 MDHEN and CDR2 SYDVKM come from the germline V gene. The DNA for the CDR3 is TGTGCCAGCAGCGCCCATCAGGGGTACACTGAAGCTTTCTTT. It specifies CASSAHQGYTEAFF.

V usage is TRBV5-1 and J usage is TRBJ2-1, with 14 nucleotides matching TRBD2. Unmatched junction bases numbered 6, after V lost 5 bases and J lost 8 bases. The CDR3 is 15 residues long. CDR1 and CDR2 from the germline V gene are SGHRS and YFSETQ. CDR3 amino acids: CASSALGLAGDEQFF. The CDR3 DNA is TGCGCCAGCAGTGCCCTGGGACTAGCGGGAGATGAGCAGTTCTTC.

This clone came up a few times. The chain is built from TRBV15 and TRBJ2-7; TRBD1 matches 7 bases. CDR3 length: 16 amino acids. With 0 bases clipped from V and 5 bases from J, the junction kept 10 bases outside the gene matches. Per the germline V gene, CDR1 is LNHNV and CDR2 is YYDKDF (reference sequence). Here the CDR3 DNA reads TGTGCCACCAGCAGAGAAAAGACAGGGCTCCGAGACGAGCAGTACTTC. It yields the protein CATSREKTGLRDEQYF.

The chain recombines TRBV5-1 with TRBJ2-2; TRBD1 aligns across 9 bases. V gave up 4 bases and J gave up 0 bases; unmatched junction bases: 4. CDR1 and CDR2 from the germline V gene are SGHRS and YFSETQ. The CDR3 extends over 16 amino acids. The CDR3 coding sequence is TGCGCCAGCAGCGGACGACAGGGGGCGAACACCGGGGAGCTGTTTTTT. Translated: CASSGRQGANTGELFF. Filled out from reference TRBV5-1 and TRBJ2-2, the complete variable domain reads KAGVTQTPRYLIKTRGQQVTLSCSPISGHRSVSWYQQTPGQGLQFLFEYFSETQRNKGNFPGRFSGRQFSNSRSEMNVSTLELGDSALYLCASSGRQGANTGELFFGEGSRLTVL.

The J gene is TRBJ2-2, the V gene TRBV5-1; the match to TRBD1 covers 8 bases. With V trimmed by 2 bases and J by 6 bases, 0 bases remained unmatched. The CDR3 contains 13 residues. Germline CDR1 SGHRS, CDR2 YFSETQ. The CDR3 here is CASSLQGAGELFF. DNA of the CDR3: TGCGCCAGCAGCTTACAGGGGGCCGGGGAGCTGTTTTTT.

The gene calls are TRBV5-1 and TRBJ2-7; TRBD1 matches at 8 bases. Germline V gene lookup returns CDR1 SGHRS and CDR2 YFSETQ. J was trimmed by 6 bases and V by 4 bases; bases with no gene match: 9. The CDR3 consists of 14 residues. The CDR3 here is CASSPLNRGVEQYF. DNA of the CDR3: TGCGCCAGCAGCCCCCTTAACAGGGGGGTCGAGCAGTACTTC.

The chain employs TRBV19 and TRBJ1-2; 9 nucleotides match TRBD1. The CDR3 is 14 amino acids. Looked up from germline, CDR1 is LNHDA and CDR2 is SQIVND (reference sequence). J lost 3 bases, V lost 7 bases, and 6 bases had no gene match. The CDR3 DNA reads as TGTGCCAGTAAAAAGGGGGACAGGGACTATGGCTACACCTTC. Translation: CASKKGDRDYGYTF.

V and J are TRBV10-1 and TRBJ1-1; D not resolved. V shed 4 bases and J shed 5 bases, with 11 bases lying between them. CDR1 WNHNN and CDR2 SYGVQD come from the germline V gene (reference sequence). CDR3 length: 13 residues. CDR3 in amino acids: CASSARGGTEAFF. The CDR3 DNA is TGCGCCAGCAGTGCGCGGGGAGGGACTGAAGCTTTCTTT.

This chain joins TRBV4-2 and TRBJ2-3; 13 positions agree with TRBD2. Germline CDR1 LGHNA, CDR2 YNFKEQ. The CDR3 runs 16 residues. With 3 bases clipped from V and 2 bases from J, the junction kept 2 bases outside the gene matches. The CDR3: CASSQTSGGYTDTQYF. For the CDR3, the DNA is TGTGCCAGCAGCCAGACTAGCGGGGGGTACACAGATACGCAGTATTTT.

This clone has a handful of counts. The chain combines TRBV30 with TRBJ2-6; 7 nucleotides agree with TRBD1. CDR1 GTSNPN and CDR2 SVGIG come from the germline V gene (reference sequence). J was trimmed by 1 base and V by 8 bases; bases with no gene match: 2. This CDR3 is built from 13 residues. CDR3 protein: CAMTGSGANVLTF. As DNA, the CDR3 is TGTGCCATGACAGGGTCTGGGGCCAACGTCCTGACTTTC.

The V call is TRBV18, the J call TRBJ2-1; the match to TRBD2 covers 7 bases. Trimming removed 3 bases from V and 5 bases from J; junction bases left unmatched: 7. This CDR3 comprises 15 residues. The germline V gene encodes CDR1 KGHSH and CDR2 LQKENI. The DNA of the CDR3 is TGTGCCAGCTCACCCTCCGGGACTATCAACAATGAGCAGTTCTTC. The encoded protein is CASSPSGTINNEQFF.

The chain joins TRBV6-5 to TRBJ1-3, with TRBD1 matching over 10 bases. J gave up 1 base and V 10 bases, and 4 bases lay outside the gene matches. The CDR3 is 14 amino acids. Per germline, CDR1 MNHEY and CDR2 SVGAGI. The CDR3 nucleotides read TGTGCCACGCGACAGGGGGCTTCTGGAAACACCATATATTTT. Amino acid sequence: CATRQGASGNTIYF.

The DNA for the CDR3 is TGTGCCAGCAGTTACGGGTGGGCCTCCTACGAGCAGTACTTC. It codes for CASSYGWASYEQYF. This rearrangement joins TRBV6-5 to TRBJ2-7; D gene unclear. Germline CDR1 reads MNHEY; CDR2 reads SVGAGI. The germline V and J ends were trimmed by 2 bases and 0 bases, with 8 bases remaining between them. The CDR3 is made up of 14 amino acids.

Here the CDR3 DNA reads TGTGCCAGCTTACGGACAGGGACCCAGAAGAACACTGAAGCTTTCTTT. This codes for CASLRTGTQKNTEAFF. The chain has TRBV18 and TRBJ1-1, with 8 positions matching TRBD1. With V trimmed by 7 bases and J by 1 base, 11 bases remained unmatched. Germline V lookup: CDR1 KGHSH, CDR2 LQKENI. The CDR3 extends over 16 amino acids.

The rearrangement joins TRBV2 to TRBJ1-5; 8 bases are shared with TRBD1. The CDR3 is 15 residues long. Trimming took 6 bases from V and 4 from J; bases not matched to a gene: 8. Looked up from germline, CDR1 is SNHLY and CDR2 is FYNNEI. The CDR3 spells CASRVGTGSNQPQHF. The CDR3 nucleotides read TGTGCCAGCAGAGTTGGGACAGGATCAAATCAGCCCCAGCATTTT.

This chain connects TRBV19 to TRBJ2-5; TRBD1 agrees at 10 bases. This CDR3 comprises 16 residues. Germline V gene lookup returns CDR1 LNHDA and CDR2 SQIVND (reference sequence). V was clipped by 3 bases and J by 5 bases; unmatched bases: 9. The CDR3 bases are TGTGCCAGTAGTATGGTGACAGGGGGCCTTGGGGAGACCCAGTACTTC. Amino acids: CASSMVTGGLGETQYF.